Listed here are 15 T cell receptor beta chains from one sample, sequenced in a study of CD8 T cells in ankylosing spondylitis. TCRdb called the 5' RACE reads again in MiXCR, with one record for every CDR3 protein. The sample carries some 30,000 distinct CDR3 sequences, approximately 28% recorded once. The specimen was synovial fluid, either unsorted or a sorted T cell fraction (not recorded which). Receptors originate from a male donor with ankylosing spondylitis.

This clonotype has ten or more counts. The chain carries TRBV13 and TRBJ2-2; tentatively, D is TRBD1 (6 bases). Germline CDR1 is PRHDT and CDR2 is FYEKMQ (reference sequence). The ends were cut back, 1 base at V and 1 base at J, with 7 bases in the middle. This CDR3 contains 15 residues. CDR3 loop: CASSLEGENTGELFF. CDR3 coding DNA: TGTGCCAGCAGCTTAGAGGGGGAGAACACCGGGGAGCTGTTTTTT.

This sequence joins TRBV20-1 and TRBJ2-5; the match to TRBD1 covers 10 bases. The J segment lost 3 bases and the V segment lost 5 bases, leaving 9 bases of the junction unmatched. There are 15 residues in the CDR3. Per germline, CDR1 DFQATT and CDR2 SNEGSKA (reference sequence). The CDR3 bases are TGCAGTGCTCTAAGGGACAGGGGAAAAAAAGAGACCCAGTACTTC. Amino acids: CSALRDRGKKETQYF.

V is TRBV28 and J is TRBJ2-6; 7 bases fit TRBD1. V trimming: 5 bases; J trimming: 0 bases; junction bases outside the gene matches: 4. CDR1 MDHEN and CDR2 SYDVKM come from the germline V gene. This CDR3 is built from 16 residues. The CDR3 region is CASSDRAYSGANVLTF. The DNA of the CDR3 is TGTGCCAGCAGTGACAGGGCTTACTCTGGGGCCAACGTCCTGACTTTC.

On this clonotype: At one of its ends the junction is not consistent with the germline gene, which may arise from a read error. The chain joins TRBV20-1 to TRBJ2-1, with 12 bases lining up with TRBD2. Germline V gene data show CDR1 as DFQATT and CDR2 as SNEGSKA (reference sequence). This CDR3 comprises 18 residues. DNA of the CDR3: TGCAGGGCTAGAGTGGCTAGCGGGAGGGATTTCTCCTACAATGAGCAGTTCTTC. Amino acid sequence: CRARVASGRDFSYNEQFF.

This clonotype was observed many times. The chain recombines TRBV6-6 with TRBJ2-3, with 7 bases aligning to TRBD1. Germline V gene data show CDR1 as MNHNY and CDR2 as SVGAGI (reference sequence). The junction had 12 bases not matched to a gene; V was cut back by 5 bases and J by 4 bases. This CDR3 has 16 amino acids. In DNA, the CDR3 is TGTGCCAGCAGTCCTCCGGGACAGCTGATCGCAGATACGCAGTATTTT. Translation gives CASSPPGQLIADTQYF.

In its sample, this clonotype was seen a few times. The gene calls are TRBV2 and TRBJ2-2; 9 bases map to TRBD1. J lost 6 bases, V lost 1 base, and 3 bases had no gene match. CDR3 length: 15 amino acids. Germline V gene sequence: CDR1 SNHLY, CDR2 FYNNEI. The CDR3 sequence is CASSEGDRVSGELFF. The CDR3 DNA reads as TGTGCCAGCAGTGAAGGGGACAGGGTGTCCGGGGAGCTGTTTTTT. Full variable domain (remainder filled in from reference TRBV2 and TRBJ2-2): EPEVTQTPSHQVTQMGQEVILRCVPISNHLYFYWYRQILGQKVEFLVSFYNNEISEKSEIFDDQFSVERPDGSNFTLKIRSTKLEDSAMYFCASSEGDRVSGELFFGEGSRLTVL.

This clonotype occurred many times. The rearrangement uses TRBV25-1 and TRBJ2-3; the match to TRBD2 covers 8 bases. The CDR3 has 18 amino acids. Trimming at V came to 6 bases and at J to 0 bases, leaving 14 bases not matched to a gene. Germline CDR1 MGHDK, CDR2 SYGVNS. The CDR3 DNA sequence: TGTGCCAGCAGCCTTATTGCCACTAGCGGCTCAAGCACAGATACGCAGTATTTT. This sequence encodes CASSLIATSGSSTDTQYF.

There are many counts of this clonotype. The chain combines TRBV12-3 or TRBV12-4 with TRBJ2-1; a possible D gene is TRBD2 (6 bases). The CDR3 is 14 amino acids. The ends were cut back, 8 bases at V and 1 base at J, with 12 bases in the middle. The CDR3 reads CASDRGSSYNEQFF. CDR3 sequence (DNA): TGTGCCAGCGATCGGGGGTCATCCTACAATGAGCAGTTCTTC.

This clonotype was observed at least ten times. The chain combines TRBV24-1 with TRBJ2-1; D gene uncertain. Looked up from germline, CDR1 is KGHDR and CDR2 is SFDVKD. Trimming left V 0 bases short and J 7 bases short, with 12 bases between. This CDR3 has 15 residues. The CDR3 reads CATSDLLGAANEQFF. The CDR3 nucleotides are TGTGCCACCAGTGATTTGCTCGGTGCGGCAAATGAGCAGTTCTTC.

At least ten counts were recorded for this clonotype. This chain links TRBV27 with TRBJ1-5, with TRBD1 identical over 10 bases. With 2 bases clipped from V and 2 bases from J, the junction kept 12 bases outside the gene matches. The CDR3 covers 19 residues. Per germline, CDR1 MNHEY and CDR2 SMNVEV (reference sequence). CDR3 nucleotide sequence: TGTGCCAGCAGTTTAATATCGACAGGGGGCTCTTTCGGCAATCAGCCCCAGCATTTT. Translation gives CASSLISTGGSFGNQPQHF.

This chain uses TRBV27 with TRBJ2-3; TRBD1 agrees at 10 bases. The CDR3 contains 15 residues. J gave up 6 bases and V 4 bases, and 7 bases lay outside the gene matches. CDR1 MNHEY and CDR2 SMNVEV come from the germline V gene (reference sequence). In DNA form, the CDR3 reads TGTGCCAGCAGTTATCTTGACAGGGGGCTTGATACGCAGTATTTT. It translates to CASSYLDRGLDTQYF.

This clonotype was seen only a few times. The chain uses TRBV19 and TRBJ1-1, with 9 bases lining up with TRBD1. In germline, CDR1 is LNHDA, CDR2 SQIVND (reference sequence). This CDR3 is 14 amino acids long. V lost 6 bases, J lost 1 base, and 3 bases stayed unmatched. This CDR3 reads CASRRQGENTEAFF. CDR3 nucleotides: TGTGCCAGTAGGCGACAGGGGGAGAACACTGAAGCTTTCTTT.

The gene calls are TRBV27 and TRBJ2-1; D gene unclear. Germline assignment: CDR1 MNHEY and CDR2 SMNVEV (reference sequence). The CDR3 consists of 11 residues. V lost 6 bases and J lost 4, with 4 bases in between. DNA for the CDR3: TGTGCCAGCAGATGGTACAATGAGCAGTTCTTC. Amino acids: CASRWYNEQFF.

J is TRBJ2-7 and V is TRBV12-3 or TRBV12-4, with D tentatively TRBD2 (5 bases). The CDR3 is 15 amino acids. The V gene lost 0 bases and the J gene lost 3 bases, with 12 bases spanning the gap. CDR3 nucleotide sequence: TGTGCCAGCAGTTTAGCCGGATTCGGGATCTACGAGCAGTACTTC. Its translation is CASSLAGFGIYEQYF.

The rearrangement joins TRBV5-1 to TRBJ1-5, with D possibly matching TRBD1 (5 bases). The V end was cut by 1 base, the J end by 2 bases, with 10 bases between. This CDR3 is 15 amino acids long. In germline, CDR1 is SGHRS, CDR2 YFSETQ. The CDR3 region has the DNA TGCGCCAGCAGCTTGTCGGGGGTGGGCAATCAGCCCCAGCATTTT. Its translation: CASSLSGVGNQPQHF.